The T cell receptor (beta chain) under discussion was sequenced for a study of blood T cell repertoires in COVID-19. This CDR3 spans 13 amino acids. V lost 5 bases to trimming and J lost 6 bases, with 12 bases between them. Germline CDR1 is KGHDR and CDR2 is SFDVKD. Clones were read by immunoSEQ multiplex PCR, and TCRdb kept only the in-frame ones, dropping some. The table shows approximately 400,000 clones, with 70% to 90% occurring only once. The chain employs TRBV24-1 and TRBJ2-5, with TRBD1 as a possible D gene (6 bases). The sequencing sample was made of PBMCs or T cells enriched from blood (not recorded which). The sequence derives from a woman aged 18-35 years who had recovered from COVID-19. In DNA form, the CDR3 reads TGTGCCACCAGTGGTGCAGGGACACAGACCCAGTACTTC. Its translation is CATSGAGTQTQYF.